This T cell receptor beta chain was retrieved from a study of early T cells in non-severe SARS-CoV-2 infection. This clonotype was detected ten times or more. In TCRdb, the 5' RACE reads were re-called with MiXCR into one record per CDR3 protein. The data hold tens of thousands of distinct CDR3 sequences, with 9.5% to 15% observed a single time. In germline, CDR1 is MNHEY, CDR2 SVGAGI. This CDR3 spans 13 amino acids. Trimming took off 3 bases at V and 2 bases at J, with 4 bases between the two ends. This sequence joins TRBV6-5 and TRBJ2-2; unclear D gene. Sequencing was performed on whole blood. This sequence originates from an adult who was a healthcare worker with PCR-confirmed SARS-CoV-2 infection or an uninfected control (not recorded which). In DNA, the CDR3 is TGTGCCAGCAGTTATGCAAACACCGGGGAGCTGTTTTTT. This gives the protein CASSYANTGELFF.